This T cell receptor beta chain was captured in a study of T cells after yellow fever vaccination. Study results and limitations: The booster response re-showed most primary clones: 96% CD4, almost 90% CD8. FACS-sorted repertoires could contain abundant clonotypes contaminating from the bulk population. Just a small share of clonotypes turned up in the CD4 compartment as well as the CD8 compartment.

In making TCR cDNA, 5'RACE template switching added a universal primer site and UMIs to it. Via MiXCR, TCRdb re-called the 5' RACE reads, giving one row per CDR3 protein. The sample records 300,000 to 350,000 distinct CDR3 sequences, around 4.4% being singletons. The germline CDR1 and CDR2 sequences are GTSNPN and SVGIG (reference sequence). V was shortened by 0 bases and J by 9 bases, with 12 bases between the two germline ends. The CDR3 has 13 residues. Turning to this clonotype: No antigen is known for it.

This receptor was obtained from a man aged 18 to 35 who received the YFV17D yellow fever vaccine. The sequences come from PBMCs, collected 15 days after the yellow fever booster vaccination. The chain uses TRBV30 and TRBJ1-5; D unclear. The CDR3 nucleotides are TGTGCCTGGAGTGTAAGTTCCTCCTCGCCCCAGCATTTT. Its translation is CAWSVSSSSPQHF.